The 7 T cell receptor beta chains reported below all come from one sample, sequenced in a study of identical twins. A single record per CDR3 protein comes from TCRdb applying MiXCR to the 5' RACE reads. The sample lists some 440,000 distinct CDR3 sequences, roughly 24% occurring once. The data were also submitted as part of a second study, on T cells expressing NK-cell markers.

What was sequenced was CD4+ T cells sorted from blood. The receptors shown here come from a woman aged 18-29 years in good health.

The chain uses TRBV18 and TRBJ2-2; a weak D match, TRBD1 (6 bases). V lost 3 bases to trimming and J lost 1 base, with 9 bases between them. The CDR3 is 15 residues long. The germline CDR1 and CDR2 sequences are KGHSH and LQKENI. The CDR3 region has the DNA TGTGCCAGCTCACCCCGACAGGAGAACACCGGGGAGCTGTTTTTT. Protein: CASSPRQENTGELFF.

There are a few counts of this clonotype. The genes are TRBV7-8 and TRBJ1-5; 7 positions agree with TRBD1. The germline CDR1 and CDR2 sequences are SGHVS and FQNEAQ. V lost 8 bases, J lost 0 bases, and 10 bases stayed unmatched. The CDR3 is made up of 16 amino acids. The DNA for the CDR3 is TGTGCCAGCCACCCGAGGACAGGCGATAGCAATCAGCCCCAGCATTTT. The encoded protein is CASHPRTGDSNQPQHF. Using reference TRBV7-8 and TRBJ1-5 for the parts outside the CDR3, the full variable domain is GAGVSQSPRYKVAKRGQDVALRCDPISGHVSLFWYQQALGQGPEFLTYFQNEAQLDKSGLPSDRFFAERPEGSVSTLKIQRTQQEDSAVYLCASHPRTGDSNQPQHFGDGTRLSIL.

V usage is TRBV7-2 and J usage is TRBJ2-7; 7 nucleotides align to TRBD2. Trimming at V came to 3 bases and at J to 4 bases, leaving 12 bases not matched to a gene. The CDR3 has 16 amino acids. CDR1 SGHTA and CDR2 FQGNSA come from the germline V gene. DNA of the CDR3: TGTGCCAGCAGCTTTAAGCGGGGCCCTCCGGGGTACGAGCAGTACTTC. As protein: CASSFKRGPPGYEQYF. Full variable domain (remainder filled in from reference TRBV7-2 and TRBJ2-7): GAGVSQSPSNKVTEKGKDVELRCDPISGHTALYWYRQSLGQGLEFLIYFQGNSAPDKSGLPSDRFSAERTGGSVSTLTIQRTQQEDSAVYLCASSFKRGPPGYEQYFGPGTRLTVT.

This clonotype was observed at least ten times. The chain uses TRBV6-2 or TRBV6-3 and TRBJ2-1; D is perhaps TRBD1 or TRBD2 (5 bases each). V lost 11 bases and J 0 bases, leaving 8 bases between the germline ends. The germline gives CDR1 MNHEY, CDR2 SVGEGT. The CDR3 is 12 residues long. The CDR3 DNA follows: TGTGCCTCAGGGAGCTCCTACAATGAGCAGTTCTTC. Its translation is CASGSSYNEQFF.

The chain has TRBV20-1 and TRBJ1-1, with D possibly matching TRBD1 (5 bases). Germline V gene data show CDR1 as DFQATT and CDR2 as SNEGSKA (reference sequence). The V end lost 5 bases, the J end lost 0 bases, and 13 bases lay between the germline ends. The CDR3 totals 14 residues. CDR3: CSAAVTGLNTEAFF. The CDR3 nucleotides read TGCAGTGCTGCAGTAACAGGATTGAACACTGAAGCTTTCTTT.

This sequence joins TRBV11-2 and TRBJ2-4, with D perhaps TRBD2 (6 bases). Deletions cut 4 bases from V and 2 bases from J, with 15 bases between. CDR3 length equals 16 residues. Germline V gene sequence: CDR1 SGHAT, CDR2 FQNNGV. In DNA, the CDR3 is TGTGCCAGCAGCTCCGGGACCGGGAGTTCCAAAAACATTCAGTACTTC. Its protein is CASSSGTGSSKNIQYF.

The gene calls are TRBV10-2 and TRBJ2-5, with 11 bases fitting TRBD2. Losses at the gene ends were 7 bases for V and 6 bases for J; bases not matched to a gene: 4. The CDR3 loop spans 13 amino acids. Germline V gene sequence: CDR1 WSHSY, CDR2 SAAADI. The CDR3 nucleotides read TGCGCCAGCACTAGCGGGGGGACTAAGACCCAGTACTTC. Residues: CASTSGGTKTQYF.